The clone carrying this T cell receptor beta chain was observed a handful of times. The record originates from a study of T cells in Graves' hyperthyroidism and ophthalmopathy. J lost 3 bases, V lost 8 bases, and 6 bases had no gene match. The V gene's germline CDR1 is MNHEY and CDR2 SMNVEV (reference sequence). The CDR3 contains 14 residues. Researchers took RNA transcripts and amplified the TCR beta CDR3 regions from them. Carried out on the TCR CDR3, a first-round RT-PCR used the HTBI primer set. Each CDR3 protein is one row after TCRdb ran MiXCR on the multiplex PCR reads. The sample includes a few hundred thousand distinct CDR3 sequences, 15% of them seen just once.

The rearrangement links TRBV27 to TRBJ2-2; 7 positions match TRBD1. This TCR was recovered from a woman in her thirties with Graves' hyperthyroidism. The specimen sequenced was blood. This chain's CDR3 is CASGRTGDTGELFF. Written as DNA, the CDR3 is TGTGCCAGCGGAAGAACAGGGGACACCGGGGAGCTGTTTTTT.